This T cell receptor beta chain was obtained from a study of graft-versus-host responses after intestinal transplantation. For the study at large: Anti-thymocyte globulin induction preceded roughly 3 years of tacrolimus and steroid maintenance in all recipients. Study observations and caveats: Allograft graft-versus-host to host-versus-graft clonal ratios ran high in patients with graft-donor T cell macrochimerism. Analysis identified GvH clones in recipient marrow, with some appearing first in ileum or blood.

V shed 1 base, J shed 0 bases, and the junction held 7 bases outside the gene matches. The CDR3 length is 18 residues. The V gene's germline CDR1 is SGHVS and CDR2 FNYEAQ. Points on this clone: Its antigen remains unknown.

Sequencing was performed with immunoSEQ multiplex PCR; in TCRdb, only in-frame clones are kept and a portion is missing. The table has about 12,000 clones, approximately 93% seen once. This TCR was sampled from a human patient who received an intestinal transplant, so some T cells may come from the graft donor. The specimen was PBMCs, collected about 1,000 days after intestinal transplantation. The chain is built from TRBV7-6 and TRBJ2-3, with 10 bases matching TRBD2. CDR3 sequence: CASSLEAGGPASTDTQYF. CDR3 sequence (DNA): TGTGCCAGCAGCTTAGAAGCGGGGGGGCCGGCGAGCACAGATACGCAGTATTTT.